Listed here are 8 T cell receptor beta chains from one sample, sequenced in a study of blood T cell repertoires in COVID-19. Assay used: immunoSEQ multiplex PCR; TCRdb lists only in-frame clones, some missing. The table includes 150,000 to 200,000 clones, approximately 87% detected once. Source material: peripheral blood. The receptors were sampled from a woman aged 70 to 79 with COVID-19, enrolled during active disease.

CDR3 sequence: CASSPPPGANYGYTF. Here the CDR3 DNA reads TGTGCCAGCAGCCCCCCACCGGGAGCTAACTATGGCTACACCTTC. This chain connects TRBV7-2 to TRBJ1-2; D call uncertain. The V end lost 5 bases, the J end lost 0 bases, and 13 bases lay between the germline ends. The CDR3 is 15 residues long. Germline CDR1 and CDR2: SGHTA and FQGNSA.

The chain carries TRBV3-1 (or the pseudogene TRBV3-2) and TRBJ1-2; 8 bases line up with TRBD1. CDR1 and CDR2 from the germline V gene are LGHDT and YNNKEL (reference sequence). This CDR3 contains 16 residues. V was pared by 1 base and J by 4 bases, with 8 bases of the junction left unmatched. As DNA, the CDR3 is TGTGCCAGCAGCCAAGTCGGGCTCGGGACAGGCTATGGCTACACCTTC. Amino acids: CASSQVGLGTGYGYTF.

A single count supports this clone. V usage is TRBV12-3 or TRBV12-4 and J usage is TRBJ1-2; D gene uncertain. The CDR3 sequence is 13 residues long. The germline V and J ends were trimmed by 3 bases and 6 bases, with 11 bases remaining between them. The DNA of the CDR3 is TGTGCCAGCAGTTTGGCGGGAATGGATGGCTACACCTTC. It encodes CASSLAGMDGYTF.

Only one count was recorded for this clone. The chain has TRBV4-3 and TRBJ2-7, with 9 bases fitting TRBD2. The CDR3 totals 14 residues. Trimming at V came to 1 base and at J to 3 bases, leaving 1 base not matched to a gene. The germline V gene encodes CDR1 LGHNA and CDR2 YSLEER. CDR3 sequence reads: CASSQGREGYEQYF. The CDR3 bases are TGCGCCAGCAGCCAAGGGCGGGAGGGCTACGAGCAGTACTTC.

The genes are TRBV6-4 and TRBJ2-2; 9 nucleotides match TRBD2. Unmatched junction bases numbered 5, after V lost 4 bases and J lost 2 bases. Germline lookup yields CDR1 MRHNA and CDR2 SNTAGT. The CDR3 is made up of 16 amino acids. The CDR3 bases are TGTGCCAGCAGTGCGACTAGCGGAGCAAACACCGGGGAGCTGTTTTTT. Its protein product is CASSATSGANTGELFF.

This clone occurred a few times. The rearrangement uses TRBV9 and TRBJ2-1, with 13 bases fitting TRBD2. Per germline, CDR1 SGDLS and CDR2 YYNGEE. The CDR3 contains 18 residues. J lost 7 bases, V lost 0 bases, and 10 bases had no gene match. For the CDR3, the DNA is TGTGCCAGCAGCGTAGTGGGACTAGCGGGACGGGGTGGTAATGAGCAGTTCTTC. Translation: CASSVVGLAGRGGNEQFF. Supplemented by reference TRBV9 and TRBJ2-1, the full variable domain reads DSGVTQTPKHLITATGQRVTLRCSPRSGDLSVYWYQQSLDQGLQFLIQYYNGEERAKGNILERFSAQQFPDLHSELNLSSLELGDSALYFCASSVVGLAGRGGNEQFFGPGTRLTVL.

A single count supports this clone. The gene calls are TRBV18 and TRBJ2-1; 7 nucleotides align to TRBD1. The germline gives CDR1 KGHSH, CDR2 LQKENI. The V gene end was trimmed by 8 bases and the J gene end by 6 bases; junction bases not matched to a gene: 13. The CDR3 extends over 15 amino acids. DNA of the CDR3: TGTGCCAGCAATCGACAGGGAAACACGCCCAATGAGCAGTTCTTC. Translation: CASNRQGNTPNEQFF.

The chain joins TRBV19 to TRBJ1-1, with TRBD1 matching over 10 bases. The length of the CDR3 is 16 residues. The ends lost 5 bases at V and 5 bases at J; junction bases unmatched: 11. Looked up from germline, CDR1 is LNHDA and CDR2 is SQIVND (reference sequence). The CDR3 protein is CASSWRDRGYWTEAFF. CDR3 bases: TGTGCCAGTAGTTGGAGGGACAGGGGATATTGGACTGAAGCTTTCTTT. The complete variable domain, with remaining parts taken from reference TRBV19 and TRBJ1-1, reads DGGITQSPKYLFRKEGQNVTLSCEQNLNHDAMYWYRQDPGQGLRLIYYSQIVNDFQKGDIAEGYSVSREKKESFPLTVTSAQKNPTAFYLCASSWRDRGYWTEAFFGQGTRLTVV.